The sample holds a few counts of the clone carrying this TCR beta chain. What it binds is not known. TCRdb called the RT-PCR reads again in MiXCR, with one record for every CDR3 protein. The profile shows about 480,000 distinct CDR3 sequences, about a tenth of them singletons. CDR1 MGHRA and CDR2 YSYEKL come from the germline V gene. V dropped 3 bases and J dropped 9 bases, with 15 bases sitting between them. The CDR3 runs to 14 residues. The entry originates in a study of response to subunit inactivated influenza vaccine. Study conclusions and caveats: The authors offered the suggestion that each seasonal influenza vaccination recruits few new T cells.

The chain is built from TRBV4-1 and TRBJ2-1; D uncertain. The sequencing used PBMCs from blood, collected about 6 weeks after vaccination. The TCR sequence derives from a man aged 45-60 years who received an inactivated influenza vaccine. The CDR3 coding sequence is TGCGCCAGCAGCCAGGCTTCGGCCCCGGGTGAGCAGTTCTTC. Residues: CASSQASAPGEQFF.